The 27 T cell receptor beta chains listed next were all sequenced from one sample in a study of beta chain features in type 1 diabetes. The entirety of the isolated RNA underwent reverse transcription, so expressed TCRB transcripts were sequenced. Assay used: immunoSEQ multiplex PCR; TCRdb lists only in-frame clones, some missing. The sample includes under 800,000 clones, about 16% of them seen just once. Specimen: naive CD4+ T cells from blood. The receptor source for this set is a man between 18 and 35 years old in good health.

This clone was counted between two and nine times. The chain is built from TRBV5-4 and TRBJ1-1; perhaps TRBD1 as D (5 bases). The CDR3 length is 13 residues. From germline, CDR1 is SGHNT and CDR2 YYREEE (reference sequence). V was clipped by 1 base and J by 5 bases, with 9 bases between them. CDR3 in amino acids: CASSLLAGTEAFF. CDR3 DNA sequence: TGTGCCAGCAGCTTGCTGGCAGGGACTGAAGCTTTCTTT.

The chain is built from TRBV25-1 and TRBJ2-5, with D perhaps matching TRBD2 (6 bases). There are 14 residues in the CDR3. Trimming removed 7 bases at V and 4 bases at J, with 16 bases between. Germline values: CDR1 MGHDK, CDR2 SYGVNS. CDR3: CASIQFGGGETQYF. In DNA form, the CDR3 reads TGTGCCAGCATTCAATTCGGGGGTGGAGAGACCCAGTACTTC.

The rearrangement links TRBV9 to TRBJ2-7; TRBD2 is a possible D gene (6 bases). This CDR3 contains 14 residues. The germline V gene encodes CDR1 SGDLS and CDR2 YYNGEE. Trimming took 4 bases from V and 0 from J, leaving 11 bases between them. CDR3 DNA sequence: TGTGCCAGCAGCCGAGCGGGCACCTCCTACGAGCAGTACTTC. It yields the protein CASSRAGTSYEQYF.

This clone turned up a few times. V and J are TRBV30 and TRBJ1-2; D remains unclear. The CDR3 consists of 12 residues. V was shortened by 5 bases and J by 2 bases, with 9 bases between the two germline ends. CDR1 is GTSNPN, CDR2 SVGIG, per germline (reference sequence). DNA of the CDR3: TGTGCCTGGGTCCGAACAAACTATGGCTACACCTTC. Translated: CAWVRTNYGYTF.

A few counts support this clone. The J gene is TRBJ2-1, the V gene TRBV6-4; 10 bases agree with TRBD1. The CDR3 has 16 residues. V trimming: 2 bases; J trimming: 4 bases; junction bases outside the gene matches: 5. Germline V gene data show CDR1 as MRHNA and CDR2 as SNTAGT. Here the CDR3 reads CASSDGGTGAYNEQFF. For the CDR3, the DNA is TGTGCCAGCAGTGACGGAGGGACAGGGGCGTACAATGAGCAGTTCTTC.

The CDR3, as DNA: TGTGCCAGCAGCCCTACGAGGGACTACGAGCAGTACTTC. Translated: CASSPTRDYEQYF. This sequence joins TRBV7-6 and TRBJ2-7; possible D gene TRBD2, 5 bases. Trimming removed 5 bases from V and 3 bases from J, with 11 bases in between. Germline CDR1 is SGHVS and CDR2 is FNYEAQ. The CDR3 sequence is 13 residues long.

Details on this clone: Other DNA sequences in this specimen translate into the identical CDR3. This chain links TRBV9 with TRBJ2-2; D gene unclear. Trimming removed 3 bases at V and 10 bases at J, with 7 bases between. Germline-derived CDR1 and CDR2 are SGDLS and YYNGEE. This CDR3 comprises 11 residues. The CDR3 protein is CASSGTVELFF. For the CDR3, the DNA is TGTGCCAGCAGCGGCACGGTGGAGCTGTTTTTT.

This clone turned up a few times. The chain recombines TRBV15 with TRBJ2-3; a weak D match, TRBD2 (5 bases). The CDR3 is 13 residues long. CDR1 is LNHNV, CDR2 YYDKDF, per germline (reference sequence). The V gene lost 4 bases and the J gene lost 8 bases, with 13 bases spanning the gap. The CDR3 sequence is CATSKRTRGTQYF. Written as DNA, the CDR3 is TGTGCCACCAGCAAGCGTACTAGAGGTACGCAGTATTTT.

In its sample, this clone was seen a few times. The chain carries TRBV15 and TRBJ1-5; D is possibly TRBD1 (6 bases). The V end lost 0 bases, the J end lost 7 bases, and 16 bases lay between the germline ends. This CDR3 is 16 amino acids long. Germline loops: CDR1 LNHNV, CDR2 YYDKDF (reference sequence). The CDR3 region is CATSRDRDTLGQPQHF. The CDR3 DNA reads as TGTGCCACCAGCAGAGATAGGGACACTCTGGGCCAGCCCCAGCATTTT.

The table lists this clone with a few counts. This chain joins TRBV5-6 and TRBJ1-1; TRBD1 matches at 9 bases. V lost 7 bases and J lost 4; bases outside the gene matches: 5. This CDR3 has 13 residues. Germline CDR1 is SGHDT and CDR2 is YYEEEE. CDR3 loop: CASWDRVSTEAFF. In nucleotides, the CDR3 is TGTGCCAGCTGGGACAGGGTGAGCACTGAAGCTTTCTTT.

The chain recombines TRBV30 with TRBJ1-4; 7 bases are a match to TRBD1. V lost 0 bases, J lost 7 bases, and 5 bases stayed unmatched. CDR1 GTSNPN and CDR2 SVGIG come from the germline V gene (reference sequence). CDR3 length: 14 amino acids. Here the CDR3 DNA reads TGTGCCTGGAGTGTAAGGCAGGGGGGTGAAAAACTGTTTTTT. This codes for CAWSVRQGGEKLFF. Supplemented by reference TRBV30 and TRBJ1-4, the full variable domain reads SQTIHQWPATLVQPVGSPLSLECTVEGTSNPNLYWYRQAAGRGLQLLFYSVGIGQISSEVPQNLSASRPQDRQFILSSKKLLLSDSGFYLCAWSVRQGGEKLFFGSGTQLSVL.

There are a few counts of this clone. The genes are TRBV10-3 and TRBJ2-1, with 13 bases lining up with TRBD2. Germline lookup yields CDR1 ENHRY and CDR2 SYGVKD. This CDR3 comprises 13 residues. V shed 10 bases and J 4 bases; nucleotides not matched to a gene: 1. CDR3 loop: CATGLAGYNEQFF. The CDR3 DNA reads as TGTGCCACGGGACTAGCGGGATACAATGAGCAGTTCTTC.

This clone was detected only a few times. The chain combines TRBV25-1 with TRBJ1-5; 7 bases fit TRBD1. Germline CDR1 MGHDK, CDR2 SYGVNS. J gave up 7 bases and V 4 bases, and 7 bases lay outside the gene matches. This CDR3 comprises 14 residues. This CDR3 is CASSGQGQGQPQHF. As DNA, the CDR3 is TGTGCCAGCAGTGGACAGGGTCAGGGGCAGCCCCAGCATTTT. Full variable domain (remainder filled in from reference TRBV25-1 and TRBJ1-5): EADIYQTPRYLVIGTGKKITLECSQTMGHDKMYWYQQDPGMELHLIHYSYGVNSTEKGDLSSESTVSRIRTEHFPLTLESARPSHTSQYLCASSGQGQGQPQHFGDGTRLSIL.

This clone appeared a few times. V and J are TRBV11-1 and TRBJ2-7; 14 bases align to TRBD2. Unmatched junction bases numbered 4, after V lost 6 bases and J lost 3 bases. Germline loops: CDR1 SGHAT, CDR2 FQDESV (reference sequence). The CDR3 is made up of 15 amino acids. The CDR3: CASSSGLAGVYEQYF. The CDR3 nucleotides are TGTGCCAGCAGTTCGGGACTAGCGGGGGTCTACGAGCAGTACTTC.

The V gene is TRBV2, the J gene TRBJ2-3; 8 nucleotides agree with TRBD2. The CDR3 spans 16 residues. Unmatched junction bases numbered 13, after V lost 5 bases and J lost 6 bases. Germline V lookup: CDR1 SNHLY, CDR2 FYNNEI. The CDR3 loop is CASSSLAGYLTDTQYF. CDR3 coding DNA: TGTGCCAGCAGTTCCCTAGCGGGCTACCTTACGGATACGCAGTATTTT.

The chain carries TRBV30 and TRBJ2-5, with D perhaps matching TRBD1 (5 bases). The CDR3 contains 14 residues. Looked up from germline, CDR1 is GTSNPN and CDR2 is SVGIG (reference sequence). V gave up 0 bases and J gave up 4 bases, with 12 bases separating them. The CDR3 loop reads CAWSVQDSLETQYF. CDR3 bases: TGTGCCTGGAGTGTACAAGACAGCTTAGAGACCCAGTACTTC.

This clone was recorded a few times. The chain couples TRBV5-1 to TRBJ2-2; no definite D call. The CDR3 is 14 residues long. Germline V CDR1 and CDR2: SGHRS, YFSETQ. V was pared by 3 bases and J by 2 bases, with 8 bases between. The CDR3 region is CASSSGINTGELFF. The CDR3 coding sequence is TGCGCCAGCAGCTCAGGCATAAACACCGGGGAGCTGTTTTTT. Looking up the rest from reference TRBV5-1 and TRBJ2-2 gives the full variable domain: KAGVTQTPRYLIKTRGQQVTLSCSPISGHRSVSWYQQTPGQGLQFLFEYFSETQRNKGNFPGRFSGRQFSNSRSEMNVSTLELGDSALYLCASSSGINTGELFFGEGSRLTVL.

The rearrangement links TRBV21-1 to TRBJ2-1; the table's D gene call, TRBD2, was not cross checked with the DNA. TRBV21-1 is classified as a pseudogene. This CDR3 comprises 19 residues. CDR3 sequence: CASSTSGTSGRREDNEQFF. The CDR3 bases are TGTGCCAGCAGCACTTCAGGGACTAGCGGGAGACGGGAAGACAATGAGCAGTTCTTC.

There are a few counts of this clone. The V and J genes are TRBV5-1 and TRBJ2-3; TRBD2 matches at 10 bases. The CDR3 runs to 19 residues. CDR1 and CDR2 from the germline V gene are SGHRS and YFSETQ. V dropped 0 bases and J dropped 0; count of bases not matched to a gene: 10. The CDR3 spells CASSLERFSGRTSTDTQYF. The CDR3 DNA reads TGCGCCAGCAGCTTGGAACGTTTTAGCGGGAGGACTAGCACAGATACGCAGTATTTT.

This clone was observed a handful of times. The chain combines TRBV15 with TRBJ1-1, with 8 bases that match TRBD1. Unmatched junction bases numbered 5, after V lost 1 base and J lost 4 bases. Germline lookup yields CDR1 LNHNV and CDR2 YYDKDF (reference sequence). This CDR3 is built from 15 residues. This chain's CDR3 is CATSRGETGGTEAFF. In DNA, the CDR3 is TGTGCCACCAGCAGAGGGGAAACAGGGGGCACTGAAGCTTTCTTT.

In its sample, this clone was seen a few times. The rearrangement links TRBV5-1 to TRBJ2-7; 12 bases are a match to TRBD1. CDR1 is SGHRS and CDR2 is YFSETQ in the germline V gene. The CDR3 contains 17 residues. Trimming at V came to 4 bases and at J to 6 bases, leaving 14 bases not matched to a gene. This chain's CDR3 is CASSIGPLGTGGSEQYF. The CDR3 DNA reads TGCGCCAGCAGCATCGGACCACTCGGGACAGGGGGCAGCGAGCAGTACTTC. Full variable domain (outside the CDR3, taken from reference TRBV5-1 and TRBJ2-7): KAGVTQTPRYLIKTRGQQVTLSCSPISGHRSVSWYQQTPGQGLQFLFEYFSETQRNKGNFPGRFSGRQFSNSRSEMNVSTLELGDSALYLCASSIGPLGTGGSEQYFGPGTRLTVT.

This chain connects TRBV4-2 to TRBJ1-2; no firm D call. This CDR3 is built from 13 residues. V was clipped by 7 bases and J by 0 bases, with 9 bases between them. Germline V gene lookup returns CDR1 LGHNA and CDR2 YNFKEQ. CDR3 in DNA: TGTGCCAGCACGGGCCAGTCTAACTATGGCTACACCTTC. This codes for CASTGQSNYGYTF.

The CDR3 coding sequence is TGTGCCAGCAGCACTGGAAGCCGATTTGAATCTGGGGCCAACGTCCTGACTTTC. It specifies CASSTGSRFESGANVLTF. V gene TRBV7-2 combines with J gene TRBJ2-6; no reliable D call. This CDR3 contains 18 residues. CDR1 is SGHTA and CDR2 is FQGNSA in the germline V gene. The V end was cut by 5 bases, the J end by 1 base, with 18 bases between.

About this clone: The same CDR3 arises from other DNA sequences in this sample as well. The chain recombines TRBV5-1 with TRBJ2-1; D is ambiguous. The CDR3 spans 15 residues. V was pared by 0 bases and J by 0 bases, with 7 bases between. CDR1 and CDR2 (germline): SGHRS, YFSETQ. The CDR3 reads CASSLVQSSYNEQFF. The CDR3 DNA reads TGCGCCAGCAGCTTGGTTCAGAGCTCCTACAATGAGCAGTTCTTC.

This clone was picked up many times. The CDR3 DNA sequence: TGTGCCAGCAGCAAAGATCTTACAGGGCCGCGGAACACTGAAGCTTTCTTT. It translates to CASSKDLTGPRNTEAFF. The chain recombines TRBV7-9 with TRBJ1-1, with D tentatively TRBD1 (6 bases). CDR3 length equals 17 residues. The germline V gene has CDR1 SEHNR and CDR2 FQNEAQ (reference sequence). With 5 bases removed from V and 1 base from J, the gap between germline ends came to 20 bases.

This clone was seen only a few times. The CDR3 nucleotides read TGTGCCAGCAGCCCCCTGGGGAGAGAGACCCAGTACTTC. This codes for CASSPLGRETQYF. The chain carries TRBV7-2 and TRBJ2-5, with D tentatively TRBD2 (5 bases). CDR1 and CDR2 from the germline V gene are SGHTA and FQGNSA. Trimming shortened V by 5 bases and J by 4 bases, and 11 bases separated the two germline ends. The CDR3 sequence is 13 residues long.

This clone was found a few times. The chain joins TRBV7-9 to TRBJ2-5; the match to TRBD1 covers 10 bases. The germline CDR1 and CDR2 sequences are SEHNR and FQNEAQ (reference sequence). V gave up 6 bases and J gave up 3 bases; unmatched junction bases: 7. The length of the CDR3 is 15 residues. CDR3 region: CASRFDRGRKETQYF. The CDR3 DNA follows: TGTGCCAGCAGGTTCGACAGGGGGCGGAAAGAGACCCAGTACTTC.